A selection of T cell receptor beta chains follows, all from one sample in a study of CD8 T cells in Susac syndrome. TCRdb re-called the immunoSEQ multiplex PCR reads through MiXCR, storing one row per CDR3 protein. The sample contains about 280,000 distinct CDR3 sequences, around 84% of which appear only once. The specimen was CD8+ T cells from PBMCs. These receptors came from a human donor with multiple sclerosis. Both conserved end residues are part of each CDR3. A D gene is named only where the DNA matches it firmly. Only some rows state a clone size, as once, few, many or a class for expanded clones.

NA | TRBJ1-1 | NA | TRBV4-1 | CASSQGGLMNTEAFF | TGCGCCAGCAGCCAAGGGGGGCTAATGAACACTGAAGCTTTCTTT
NA | TRBJ1-6 | NA | TRBV20-1 | CSARDREVYNSPLHF | TGCAGTGCTAGAGATCGCGAGGTCTATAATTCACCCCTCCACTTT
TRBD1 | TRBJ2-7 | NA | TRBV19 | CASSAPDRFPNEQYF | TGTGCCAGTAGTGCCCCGGACAGGTTTCCCAACGAGCAGTACTTC
TRBD2 | TRBJ2-1 | NA | TRBV27 | CASKREGWFF | TGTGCCAGCAAACGGGAGGGGTGGTTCTTC
TRBD1 | TRBJ2-7 | NA | TRBV5-4 | CASSSPGQGRPSYEQYF | TGTGCCAGCAGCAGTCCGGGACAGGGACGTCCCTCCTACGAGCAGTACTTC
TRBD1 | TRBJ1-1 | NA | TRBV28 | CASSSISGTDMNTEAFF | TGTGCCAGCAGTTCGATATCCGGGACAGACATGAACACTGAAGCTTTCTTT
TRBD2 | TRBJ2-1 | once | TRBV24-1 | CATLPGRSYNEQFF | TGTGCCACCCTCCCCGGGAGGTCCTACAATGAGCAGTTCTTC
TRBD1 | TRBJ2-1 | NA | TRBV28 | CASKRQGYNEQFF | TGTGCCAGCAAGAGACAGGGGTACAATGAGCAGTTCTTC
NA | TRBJ1-3 | NA | TRBV4-1 | CASSQKPGDTIYF | TGCGCCAGCAGCCAAAAACCAGGGGACACCATATATTTT
NA | TRBJ2-2 | NA | TRBV28 | CASSMAGDTGELFF | TGTGCCAGCAGTATGGCAGGGGACACCGGGGAGCTGTTTTTT
NA | TRBJ1-5 | NA | TRBV12-3/TRBV12-4 | CASSLPPEPQHF | TGTGCCAGCAGCTTACCTCCTGAGCCCCAGCATTTT
TRBD2 | TRBJ2-2 | NA | TRBV9 | CASSVGGRALPGELFF | TGTGCCAGCAGCGTAGGCGGGAGGGCCCTCCCCGGGGAGCTGTTTTTT
NA | TRBJ2-7 | few | TRBV2 | CASKDSYEQYF | TGTGCCAGCAAGGATTCCTACGAGCAGTACTTC
TRBD2 | TRBJ2-1 | few | TRBV4-2 | CASSRTSGRASYNEQFF | TGTGCCAGCAGCCGGACTAGCGGGAGGGCCTCCTACAATGAGCAGTTCTTC
NA | TRBJ2-1 | once | TRBV27 | CASAKTGLYNEQFF | TGTGCCAGCGCTAAGACAGGTCTCTACAATGAGCAGTTCTTC
TRBD2 | TRBJ2-7 | few | TRBV27 | CASSFRGSSYEQYF | TGTGCCAGCAGTTTTCGCGGGAGCTCCTACGAGCAGTACTTC
NA | TRBJ2-2 | NA | TRBV9 | CASSVHASGELFF | TGTGCCAGCAGCGTCCATGCGAGTGGGGAGCTGTTTTTT